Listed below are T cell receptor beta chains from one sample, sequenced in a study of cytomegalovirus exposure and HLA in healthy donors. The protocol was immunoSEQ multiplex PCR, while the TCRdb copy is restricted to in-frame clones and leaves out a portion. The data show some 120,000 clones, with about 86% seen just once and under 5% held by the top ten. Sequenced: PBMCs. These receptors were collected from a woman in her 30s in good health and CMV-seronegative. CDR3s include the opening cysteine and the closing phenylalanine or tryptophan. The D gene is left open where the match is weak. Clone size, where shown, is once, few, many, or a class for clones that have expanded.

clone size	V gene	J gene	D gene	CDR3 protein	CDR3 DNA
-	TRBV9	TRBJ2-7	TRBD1	CASSIAGGSYEQYF	TGTGCCAGCAGCATAGCAGGGGGCTCCTACGAGCAGTACTTC
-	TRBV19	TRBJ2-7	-	CASSIFEARHGEQYF	TGTGCCAGTAGTATATTCGAGGCGCGCCACGGCGAGCAGTACTTC
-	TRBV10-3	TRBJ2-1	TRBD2	CAISDGTSGRAYEQFF	TGTGCCATCAGTGATGGGACTAGCGGGAGGGCCTATGAGCAGTTCTTC
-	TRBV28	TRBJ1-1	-	CASRSNTEAFF	TGTGCCAGCAGGTCAAACACTGAAGCTTTCTTT
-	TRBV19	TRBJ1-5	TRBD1	CASSISGTVNQPQHF	TGTGCCAGTAGTATCTCCGGGACAGTCAATCAGCCCCAGCATTTT
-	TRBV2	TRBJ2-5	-	CASSGQYQETQYF	TGTGCCAGCAGTGGACAGTACCAAGAGACCCAGTACTTC
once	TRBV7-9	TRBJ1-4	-	CASSLEAGANEKLFF	TGTGCCAGCAGCTTAGAGGCAGGGGCTAATGAAAAACTGTTTTTT
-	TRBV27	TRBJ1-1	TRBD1	CASSYQGDLTEAFF	TGTGCCAGCAGCTACCAGGGGGATTTAACTGAAGCTTTCTTT
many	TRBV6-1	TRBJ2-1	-	CASSGDSHNEQFF	TGTGCCAGCAGTGGAGACAGCCACAATGAGCAGTTCTTC
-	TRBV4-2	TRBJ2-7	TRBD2	CASSQDGTSGSYEQYF	TGTGCCAGCAGCCAAGATGGGACTAGCGGGAGTTACGAGCAGTACTTC
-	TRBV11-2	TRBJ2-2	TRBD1	CASSLAGQGAGTGELFF	TGTGCCAGCAGCTTAGCTGGACAGGGGGCAGGCACCGGGGAGCTGTTTTTT
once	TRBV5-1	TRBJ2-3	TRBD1	CASSKGQGSTDTQYF	TGCGCCAGCAGCAAGGGACAGGGAAGCACAGATACGCAGTATTTT
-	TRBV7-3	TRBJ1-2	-	CASSLNRHDYGYTF	TGTGCCAGCAGCTTAAATAGACACGACTATGGCTACACCTTC
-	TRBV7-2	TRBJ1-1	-	CASSFLSTEAFF	TGTGCCAGCAGCTTTTTATCCACTGAAGCTTTCTTT
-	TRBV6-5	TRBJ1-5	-	CASSPLGVNQPQHF	TGTGCCAGCAGCCCACTCGGGGTCAATCAGCCCCAGCATTTT
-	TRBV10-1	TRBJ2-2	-	CASSETANTGELFF	TGCGCCAGCAGTGAGACGGCGAACACCGGGGAGCTGTTTTTT
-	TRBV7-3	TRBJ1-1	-	CASSGGVNTEAFF	TGTGCCAGCAGCGGGGGGGTGAACACTGAAGCTTTCTTT
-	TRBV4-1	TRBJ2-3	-	CASSPGMASTDTQYF	TGCGCCAGCAGCCCAGGGATGGCGAGCACAGATACGCAGTATTTT
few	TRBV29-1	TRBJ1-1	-	CSVEDQWAGANTEAFF	TGCAGCGTTGAAGATCAATGGGCAGGGGCCAACACTGAAGCTTTCTTT
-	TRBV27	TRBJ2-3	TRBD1	CAGVGVGTGGTDTQYF	TGTGCAGGAGTAGGTGTGGGGACAGGGGGCACAGATACGCAGTATTTT
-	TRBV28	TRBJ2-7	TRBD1	CASSFGTDIYEQYF	TGTGCCAGCAGTTTCGGGACAGATATTTACGAGCAGTACTTC
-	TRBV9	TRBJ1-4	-	CASSRGHKSEKLFF	TGTGCCAGCAGCCGGGGACATAAATCTGAAAAACTGTTTTTT
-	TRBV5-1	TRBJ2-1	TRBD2	CASSTTSGSNEQFF	TGCGCCAGCAGCACAACTAGCGGGAGCAATGAGCAGTTCTTC
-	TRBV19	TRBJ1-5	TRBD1	CASSLTGGNQPQHF	TGTGCCAGTAGCCTTACAGGGGGCAATCAGCCCCAGCATTTT
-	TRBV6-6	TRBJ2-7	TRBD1	CASSWRQGASYEQYF	TGTGCCAGCAGTTGGAGACAGGGGGCATCCTACGAGCAGTACTTC
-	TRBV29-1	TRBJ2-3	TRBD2	CSVSPGGGADTQYF	TGCAGCGTTTCACCGGGAGGAGGGGCAGATACGCAGTATTTT
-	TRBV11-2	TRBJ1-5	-	CASSLTAYNQPQHF	TGTGCCAGCAGCTTAACAGCATACAATCAGCCCCAGCATTTT